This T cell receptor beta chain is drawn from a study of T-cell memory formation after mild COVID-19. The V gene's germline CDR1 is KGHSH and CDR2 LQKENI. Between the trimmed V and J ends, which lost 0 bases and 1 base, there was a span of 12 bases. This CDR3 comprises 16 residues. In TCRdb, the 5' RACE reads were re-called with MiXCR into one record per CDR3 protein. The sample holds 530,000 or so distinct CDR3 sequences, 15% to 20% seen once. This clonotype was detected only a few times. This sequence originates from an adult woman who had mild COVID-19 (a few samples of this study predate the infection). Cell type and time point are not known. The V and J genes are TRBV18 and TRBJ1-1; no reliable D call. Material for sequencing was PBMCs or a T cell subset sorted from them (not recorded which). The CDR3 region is CASSPPAKGWNTEAFF. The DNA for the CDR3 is TGTGCCAGCTCACCACCCGCTAAGGGCTGGAACACTGAAGCTTTCTTT.